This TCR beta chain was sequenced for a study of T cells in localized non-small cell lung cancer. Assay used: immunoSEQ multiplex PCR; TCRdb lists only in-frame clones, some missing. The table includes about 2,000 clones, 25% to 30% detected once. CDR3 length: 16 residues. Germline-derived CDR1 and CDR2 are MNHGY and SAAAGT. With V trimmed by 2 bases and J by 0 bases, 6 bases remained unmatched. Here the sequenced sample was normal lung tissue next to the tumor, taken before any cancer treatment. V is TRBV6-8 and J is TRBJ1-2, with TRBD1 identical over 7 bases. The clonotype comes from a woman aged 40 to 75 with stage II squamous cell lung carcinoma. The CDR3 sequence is CASSYDRASANYGYTF. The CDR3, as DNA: TGTGCCAGCAGTTACGACAGGGCTTCGGCTAACTATGGCTACACCTTC.